This passage covers 14 T cell receptor beta chains from one sample sequenced in a study of blood T cell repertoires in COVID-19. Only in-frame clones appear in the TCRdb table, and some are missing; sequencing was by immunoSEQ multiplex PCR. The sample shows roughly 500,000 clones, 88% of them seen only once. Specimen: PBMCs or T cells enriched from blood (not recorded which). Receptors were obtained from a woman aged 40 to 50 who had recovered from COVID-19.

V is TRBV5-4 and J is TRBJ2-7, with 13 bases aligning to TRBD2. CDR1 SGHNT and CDR2 YYREEE come from the germline V gene (reference sequence). The CDR3 has 20 residues. With 4 bases clipped from V and 6 bases from J, the junction kept 22 bases outside the gene matches. CDR3 sequence: CASSLLSGTSGISAMGEQYF. CDR3 bases: TGTGCCAGCAGCCTACTCTCCGGGACTAGCGGGATTTCGGCAATGGGCGAGCAGTACTTC.

The chain links TRBV4-3 to TRBJ1-4; 9 bases line up with TRBD1. CDR1 is LGHNA and CDR2 is YSLEER in the germline V gene. J gave up 7 bases and V 1 base, and 7 bases lay outside the gene matches. The CDR3 spans 16 residues. The CDR3 region has the DNA TGCGCCAGCAGCCAAGGGCCACAGGGGGCTAGTGAAAAACTGTTTTTT. This codes for CASSQGPQGASEKLFF.

The chain links TRBV24-1 to TRBJ2-1, with D possibly TRBD2 on 6 matching bases. This CDR3 has 17 amino acids. Trimming took 5 bases from V and 12 from J, leaving 28 bases between them. Germline loops: CDR1 KGHDR, CDR2 SFDVKD. CDR3 protein: CATSAPVQSPNQEGQFF. CDR3 in DNA: TGTGCCACCAGTGCTCCAGTCCAGTCGCCAAACCAGGAGGGGCAGTTCTTC.

This clone was recorded once. The rearrangement uses TRBV19 and TRBJ1-6; tentatively, D is TRBD1 (6 bases). The CDR3 runs to 15 residues. The germline CDR1 and CDR2 sequences are LNHDA and SQIVND (reference sequence). V lost 7 bases to trimming and J lost 2 bases, with 12 bases between them. As DNA, the CDR3 is TGTGCCAGTAACTCAGGGGTCACCTATAATTCACCCCTCCACTTT. It translates to CASNSGVTYNSPLHF.

The chain links TRBV6-5 to TRBJ2-2; the D gene is possibly TRBD1 (5 bases). V was pared by 7 bases and J by 2 bases, with 8 bases between. The germline V gene has CDR1 MNHEY and CDR2 SVGAGI. The CDR3 has 13 residues. As DNA, the CDR3 is TGTGCCAGCATGGACACTAACACCGGGGAGCTGTTTTTT. Its protein product is CASMDTNTGELFF.

The chain joins TRBV6-4 to TRBJ2-3; TRBD1 aligns across 10 bases. Germline values: CDR1 MRHNA, CDR2 SNTAGT. The CDR3 runs 15 residues. Losses at the gene ends were 6 bases for V and 4 bases for J; bases not matched to a gene: 7. Here the CDR3 reads CASSAGTGEADTQYF. CDR3 DNA sequence: TGTGCCAGCAGCGCCGGGACAGGGGAGGCAGATACGCAGTATTTT.

The CDR3 loop is CASSSRDRILALHF. The CDR3 nucleotides read TGTGCCAGTAGTAGTCGGGACAGAATACTAGCCCTCCACTTT. The V call is TRBV19, the J call TRBJ1-6, with 7 positions matching TRBD1. The CDR3 covers 14 residues. CDR1 is LNHDA and CDR2 is SQIVND in the germline V gene (reference sequence). J was trimmed by 14 bases and V by 4 bases; bases with no gene match: 11.

There are a few counts of this clone. The chain links TRBV25-1 to TRBJ2-1; D is unresolved. This CDR3 spans 10 amino acids. Germline V gene data show CDR1 as MGHDK and CDR2 as SYGVNS. Trimming left V 4 bases short and J 8 bases short, with 3 bases between. CDR3 in amino acids: CASSGDEQFF. The CDR3 DNA is TGTGCCAGCAGTGGCGATGAGCAGTTCTTC.

The genes are TRBV14 and TRBJ1-2, with 8 bases identical to TRBD1. CDR1 is SGHDN and CDR2 is FVKESK in the germline V gene. V lost 3 bases, J lost 5 bases, and 8 bases stayed unmatched. This CDR3 is built from 15 residues. The CDR3 nucleotides are TGTGCCAGCAGCCATGGCGACAGGGGATTTTATGGCTACACCTTC. This translates into CASSHGDRGFYGYTF.

This sequence joins TRBV14 and TRBJ1-4; 8 bases fit TRBD1. The germline gives CDR1 SGHDN, CDR2 FVKESK. J was trimmed by 7 bases and V by 5 bases; bases with no gene match: 9. The CDR3 has 15 amino acids. CDR3 DNA: TGTGCCAGCAGCTACTACAGGGGGTCTCGTGAAAAACTGTTTTTT. It codes for CASSYYRGSREKLFF.

The chain has TRBV9 and TRBJ2-1, with TRBD2 matching 9 bases. Germline assignment: CDR1 SGDLS and CDR2 YYNGEE. The CDR3 covers 18 residues. With 1 base clipped from V and 0 bases from J, the junction kept 8 bases outside the gene matches. This CDR3 is CASSVTASGVSSYNEQFF. CDR3 bases: TGTGCCAGCAGCGTAACGGCTAGCGGGGTCAGCTCCTACAATGAGCAGTTCTTC.

This chain links TRBV11-2 with TRBJ2-4, with a tentative D call TRBD2 (6 bases). The V and J ends lost 1 base and 8 bases respectively, with 12 bases between them. The CDR3 totals 14 residues. Germline values: CDR1 SGHAT, CDR2 FQNNGV. In DNA, the CDR3 is TGTGCCAGCAGCTTAGGGGGACTTCCTGACATTCAGTACTTC. Translated: CASSLGGLPDIQYF.

The chain links TRBV5-4 to TRBJ2-7, with TRBD1 matching 7 bases. The CDR3 has 14 residues. Germline V CDR1 and CDR2: SGHNT, YYREEE (reference sequence). With V trimmed by 2 bases and J by 0 bases, 2 bases remained unmatched. In DNA form, the CDR3 reads TGTGCCAGCAGCTTCGGGACAGTCTCCTACGAGCAGTACTTC. Amino acid sequence: CASSFGTVSYEQYF.

This rearrangement joins TRBV10-3 to TRBJ2-7, with D maybe TRBD1 (7 bases). With 4 bases removed from V and 3 bases from J, the gap between germline ends came to 16 bases. Looked up from germline, CDR1 is ENHRY and CDR2 is SYGVKD. The CDR3 extends over 15 amino acids. The CDR3 is CAISVGAGGIYEQYF. The DNA for the CDR3 is TGTGCCATCAGTGTAGGGGCAGGGGGGATCTACGAGCAGTACTTC.